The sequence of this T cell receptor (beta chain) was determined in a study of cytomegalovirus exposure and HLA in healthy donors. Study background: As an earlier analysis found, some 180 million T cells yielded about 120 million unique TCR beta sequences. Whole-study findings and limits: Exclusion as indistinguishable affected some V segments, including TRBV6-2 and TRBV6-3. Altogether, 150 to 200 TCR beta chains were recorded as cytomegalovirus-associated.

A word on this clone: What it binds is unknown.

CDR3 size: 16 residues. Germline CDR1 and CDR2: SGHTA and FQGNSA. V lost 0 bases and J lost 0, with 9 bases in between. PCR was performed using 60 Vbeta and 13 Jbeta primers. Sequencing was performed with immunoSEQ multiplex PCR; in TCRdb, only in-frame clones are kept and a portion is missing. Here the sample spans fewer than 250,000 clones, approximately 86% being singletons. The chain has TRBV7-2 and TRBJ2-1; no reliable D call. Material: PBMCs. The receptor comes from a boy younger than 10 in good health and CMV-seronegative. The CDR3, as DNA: TGTGCCAGCAGCTTAGCGGGCAGTATCTCCTACAATGAGCAGTTCTTC. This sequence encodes CASSLAGSISYNEQFF.